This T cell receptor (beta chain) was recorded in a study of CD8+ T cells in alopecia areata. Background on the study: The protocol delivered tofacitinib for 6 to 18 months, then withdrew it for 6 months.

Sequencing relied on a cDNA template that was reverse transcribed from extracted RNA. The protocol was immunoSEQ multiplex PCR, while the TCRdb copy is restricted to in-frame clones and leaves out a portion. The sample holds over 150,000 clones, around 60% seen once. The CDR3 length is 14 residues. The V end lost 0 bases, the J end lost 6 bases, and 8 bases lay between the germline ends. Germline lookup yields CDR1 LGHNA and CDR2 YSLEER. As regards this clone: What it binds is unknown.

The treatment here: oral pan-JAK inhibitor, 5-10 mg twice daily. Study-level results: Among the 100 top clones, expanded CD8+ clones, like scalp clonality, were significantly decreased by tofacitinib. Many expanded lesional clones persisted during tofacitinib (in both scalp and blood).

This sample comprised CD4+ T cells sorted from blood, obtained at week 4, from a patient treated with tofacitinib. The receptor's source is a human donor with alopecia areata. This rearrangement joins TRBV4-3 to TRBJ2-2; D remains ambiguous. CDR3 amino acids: CASSQEPQAGELFF. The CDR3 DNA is TGCGCCAGCAGCCAAGAACCTCAAGCCGGGGAGCTGTTTTTT.